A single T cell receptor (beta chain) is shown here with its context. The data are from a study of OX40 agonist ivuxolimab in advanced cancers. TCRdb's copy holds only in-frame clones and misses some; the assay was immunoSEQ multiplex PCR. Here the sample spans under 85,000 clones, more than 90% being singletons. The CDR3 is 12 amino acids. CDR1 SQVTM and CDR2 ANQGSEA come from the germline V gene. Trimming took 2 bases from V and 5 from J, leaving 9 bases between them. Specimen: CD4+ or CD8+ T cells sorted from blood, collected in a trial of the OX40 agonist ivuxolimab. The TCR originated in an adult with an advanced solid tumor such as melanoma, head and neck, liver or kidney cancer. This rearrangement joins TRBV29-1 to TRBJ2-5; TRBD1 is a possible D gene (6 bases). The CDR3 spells CSVEPDRETQYF. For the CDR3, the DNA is TGCAGCGTTGAACCAGACAGGGAGACCCAGTACTTC.